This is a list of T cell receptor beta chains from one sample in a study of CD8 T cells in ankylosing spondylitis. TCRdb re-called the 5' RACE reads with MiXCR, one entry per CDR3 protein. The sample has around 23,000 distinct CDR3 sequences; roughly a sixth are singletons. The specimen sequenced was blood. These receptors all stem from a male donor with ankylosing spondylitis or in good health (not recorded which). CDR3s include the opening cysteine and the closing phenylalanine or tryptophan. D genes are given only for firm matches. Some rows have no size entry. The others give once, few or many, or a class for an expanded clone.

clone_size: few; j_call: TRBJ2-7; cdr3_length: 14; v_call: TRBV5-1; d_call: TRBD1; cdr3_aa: CASSFSQGVIEQYF; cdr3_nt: TGCGCCAGCAGCTTCTCGCAGGGGGTAATCGAGCAGTACTTC
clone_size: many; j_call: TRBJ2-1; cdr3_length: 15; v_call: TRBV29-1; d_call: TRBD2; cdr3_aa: CSAPRTSGRLNEQFF; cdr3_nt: TGCAGCGCCCCTCGGACTAGCGGGAGGTTAAATGAGCAGTTCTTC
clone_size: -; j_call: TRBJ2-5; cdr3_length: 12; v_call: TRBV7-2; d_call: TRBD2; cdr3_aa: CASSLAGGPQYF; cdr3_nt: TGTGCCAGCAGCCTAGCGGGGGGGCCCCAGTACTTC
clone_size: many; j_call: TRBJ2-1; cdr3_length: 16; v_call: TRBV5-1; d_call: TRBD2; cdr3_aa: CASSVRYSGDGNEQFF; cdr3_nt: TGCGCCAGCAGCGTCCGTTATAGCGGGGACGGGAATGAGCAGTTCTTC
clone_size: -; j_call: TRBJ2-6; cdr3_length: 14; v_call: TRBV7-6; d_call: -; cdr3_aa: CASSLSSGANVLTF; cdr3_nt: TGTGCCAGCAGCCTGAGCTCTGGGGCCAACGTCCTGACTTTC
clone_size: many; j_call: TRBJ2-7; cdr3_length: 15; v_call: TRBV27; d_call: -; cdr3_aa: CASSLTGTRSYEQYF; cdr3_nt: TGTGCCAGCAGTTTAACCGGGACTCGGTCCTACGAGCAGTACTTC
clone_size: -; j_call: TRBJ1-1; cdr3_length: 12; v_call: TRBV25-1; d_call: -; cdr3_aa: CASRQGNTEAFF; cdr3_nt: TGTGCCAGCAGACAGGGTAACACTGAAGCTTTCTTT
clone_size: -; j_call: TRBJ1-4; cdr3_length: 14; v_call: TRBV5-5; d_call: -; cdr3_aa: CASSLDIQNEKLFF; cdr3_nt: TGTGCCAGCAGCTTGGATATTCAGAATGAAAAACTGTTTTTT
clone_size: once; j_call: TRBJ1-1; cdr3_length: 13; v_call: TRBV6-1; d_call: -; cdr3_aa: CASNPLGRAEAFF; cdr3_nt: TGTGCCAGCAATCCCCTTGGTCGAGCTGAAGCTTTCTTT
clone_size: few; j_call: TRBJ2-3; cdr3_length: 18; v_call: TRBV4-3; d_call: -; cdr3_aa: CASSQDLMERTVPDTQYF; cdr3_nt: TGCGCCAGCAGCCAAGATCTCATGGAAAGGACAGTCCCAGATACGCAGTATTTT
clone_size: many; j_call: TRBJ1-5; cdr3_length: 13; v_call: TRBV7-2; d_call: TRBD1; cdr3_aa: CASSRQGSQPQHF; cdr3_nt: TGTGCCAGCAGCCGACAGGGGAGTCAGCCCCAGCATTTT
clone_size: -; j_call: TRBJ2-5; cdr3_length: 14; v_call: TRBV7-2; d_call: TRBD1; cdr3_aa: CASSQDRYQETQYF; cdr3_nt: TGTGCCAGCAGCCAGGACAGGTACCAAGAGACCCAGTACTTC
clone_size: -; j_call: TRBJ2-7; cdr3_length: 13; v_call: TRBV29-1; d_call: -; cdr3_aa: CSAMGGASYEQYF; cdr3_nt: TGCAGCGCCATGGGGGGTGCCTCCTACGAGCAGTACTTC
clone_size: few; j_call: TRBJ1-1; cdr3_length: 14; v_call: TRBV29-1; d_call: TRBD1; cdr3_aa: CSVQGQYMNTEAFF; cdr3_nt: TGCAGCGTTCAGGGACAGTATATGAACACTGAAGCTTTCTTT
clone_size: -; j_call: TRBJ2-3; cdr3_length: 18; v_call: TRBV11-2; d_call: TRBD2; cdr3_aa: CASSLDKAGLAVTDTQYF; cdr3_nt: TGTGCCAGCAGCTTAGACAAGGCGGGACTAGCGGTAACAGATACGCAGTATTTT
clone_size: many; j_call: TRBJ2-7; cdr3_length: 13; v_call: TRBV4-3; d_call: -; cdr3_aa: CASSQAPRYEQYF; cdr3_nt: TGCGCCAGCAGCCAAGCCCCCAGGTACGAGCAGTACTTC
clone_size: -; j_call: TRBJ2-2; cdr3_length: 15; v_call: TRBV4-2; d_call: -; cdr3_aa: CASSQDRDNTGELFF; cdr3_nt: TGTGCCAGCAGCCAAGACAGGGATAACACCGGGGAGCTGTTTTTT
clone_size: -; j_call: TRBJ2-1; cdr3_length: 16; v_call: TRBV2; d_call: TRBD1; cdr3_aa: CASSLAGDSSYNEQFF; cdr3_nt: TGTGCCAGCAGCCTTGCCGGGGACAGCTCCTACAATGAGCAGTTCTTC
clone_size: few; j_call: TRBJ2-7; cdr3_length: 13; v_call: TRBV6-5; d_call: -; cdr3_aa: CASSYSEQYEQYF; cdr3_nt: TGTGCCAGCAGTTACTCTGAGCAGTACGAGCAGTACTTC
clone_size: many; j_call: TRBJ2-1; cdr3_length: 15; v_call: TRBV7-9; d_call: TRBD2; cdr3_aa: CASSLRLAGAQEQFF; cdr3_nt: TGTGCCAGCAGCTTAAGACTAGCGGGAGCGCAGGAGCAGTTCTTC
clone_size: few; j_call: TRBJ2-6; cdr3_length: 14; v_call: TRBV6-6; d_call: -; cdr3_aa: CASSYVRRANVLTF; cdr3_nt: TGTGCCAGCAGTTACGTTCGGCGGGCCAACGTCCTGACTTTC
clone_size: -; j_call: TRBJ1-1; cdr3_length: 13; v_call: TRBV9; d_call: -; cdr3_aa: CASSVELGSEAFF; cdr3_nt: TGTGCCAGCAGCGTAGAGCTGGGGAGCGAAGCTTTCTTT
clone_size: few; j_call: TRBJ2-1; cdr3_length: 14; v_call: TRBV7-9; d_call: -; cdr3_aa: CASSARDGYNEQFF; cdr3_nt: TGTGCCAGCAGCGCACGGGACGGATACAATGAGCAGTTCTTC
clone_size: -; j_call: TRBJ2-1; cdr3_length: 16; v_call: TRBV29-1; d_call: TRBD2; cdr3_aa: CSAPGLAGGPFNEQFF; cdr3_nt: TGCAGCGCCCCAGGACTAGCGGGGGGGCCGTTCAATGAGCAGTTCTTC
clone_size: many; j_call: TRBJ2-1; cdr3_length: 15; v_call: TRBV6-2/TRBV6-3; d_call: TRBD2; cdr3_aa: CASSRGLAAYNEQFF; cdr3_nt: TGTGCCAGCAGCCGCGGACTAGCCGCCTACAATGAGCAGTTCTTC
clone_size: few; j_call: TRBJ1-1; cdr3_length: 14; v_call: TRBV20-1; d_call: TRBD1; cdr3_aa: CSALHGQGHTEAFF; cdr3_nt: TGCAGTGCTCTACACGGACAGGGTCACACTGAAGCTTTCTTT
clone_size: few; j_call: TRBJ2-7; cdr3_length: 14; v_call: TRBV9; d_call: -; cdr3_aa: CASSPSVLPYEQYF; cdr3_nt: TGTGCCAGCAGCCCTTCGGTATTGCCCTACGAGCAGTACTTC
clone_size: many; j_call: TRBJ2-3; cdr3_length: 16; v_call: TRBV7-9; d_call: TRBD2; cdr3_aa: CASSSPTSGNTDTQYF; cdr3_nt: TGTGCCAGCAGCTCACCGACTAGCGGGAATACAGATACGCAGTATTTT
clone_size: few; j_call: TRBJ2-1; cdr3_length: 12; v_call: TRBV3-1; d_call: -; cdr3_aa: CASSPVGDEQFF; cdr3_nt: TGTGCCAGCAGTCCAGTCGGGGATGAGCAGTTCTTC
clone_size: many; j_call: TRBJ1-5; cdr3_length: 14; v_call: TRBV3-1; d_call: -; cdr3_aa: CASSLGTTDQPQHF; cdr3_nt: TGTGCCAGCAGCTTAGGGACTACGGATCAGCCCCAGCATTTT
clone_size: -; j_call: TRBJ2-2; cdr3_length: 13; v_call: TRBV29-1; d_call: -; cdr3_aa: CSVGQLNTGELFF; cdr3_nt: TGCAGCGTTGGACAGCTAAACACCGGGGAGCTGTTTTTT
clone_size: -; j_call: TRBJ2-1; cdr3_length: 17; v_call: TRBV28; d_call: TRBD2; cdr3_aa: CASSLPLRVGGANEQFF; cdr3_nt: TGTGCCAGCAGTTTACCCCTGAGGGTCGGGGGGGCAAATGAGCAGTTCTTC
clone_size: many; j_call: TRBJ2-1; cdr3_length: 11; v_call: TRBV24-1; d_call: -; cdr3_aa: CATSDLNEQFF; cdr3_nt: TGTGCCACCAGTGATTTGAATGAGCAGTTCTTC
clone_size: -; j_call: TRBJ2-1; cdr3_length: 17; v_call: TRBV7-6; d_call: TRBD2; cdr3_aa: CASSPGLAGGAYNEQFF; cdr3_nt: TGTGCCAGCAGCCCGGGACTAGCGGGAGGGGCCTACAATGAGCAGTTCTTC
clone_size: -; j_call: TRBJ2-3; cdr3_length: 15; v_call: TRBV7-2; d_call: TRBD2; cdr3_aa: CASSKSGGTTDTQYF; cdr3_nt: TGTGCCAGCAGCAAAAGCGGGGGGACCACAGATACGCAGTATTTT
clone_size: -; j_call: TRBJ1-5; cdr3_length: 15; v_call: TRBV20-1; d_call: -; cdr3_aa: CSARDRLSGRQPQHF; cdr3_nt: TGCAGTGCTAGAGATAGGTTGTCAGGGCGGCAGCCCCAGCATTTT
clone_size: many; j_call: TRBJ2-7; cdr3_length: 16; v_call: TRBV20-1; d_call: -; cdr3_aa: CSARGNIRGNNYEQYF; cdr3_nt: TGCAGTGCTAGAGGGAACATAAGGGGGAATAACTACGAGCAGTACTTC
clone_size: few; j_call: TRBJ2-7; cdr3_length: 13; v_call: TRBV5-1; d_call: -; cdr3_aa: CASSLAFGYEQYF; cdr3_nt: TGCGCCAGCAGCTTGGCTTTCGGGTACGAGCAGTACTTC
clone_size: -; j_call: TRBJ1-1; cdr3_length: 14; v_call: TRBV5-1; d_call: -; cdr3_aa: CASSPGHSNTEAFF; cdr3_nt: TGCGCCAGCAGCCCGGGACATTCGAACACTGAAGCTTTCTTT
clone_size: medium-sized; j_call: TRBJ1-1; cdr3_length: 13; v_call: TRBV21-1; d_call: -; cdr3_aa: CASTQTTYTEAFF; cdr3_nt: TGTGCCAGCACCCAGACAACGTACACTGAAGCTTTCTTT
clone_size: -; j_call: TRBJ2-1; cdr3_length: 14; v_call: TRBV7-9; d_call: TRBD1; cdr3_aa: CASSFRGLSNEQFF; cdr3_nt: TGTGCCAGCAGCTTCAGGGGGCTAAGCAATGAGCAGTTCTTC
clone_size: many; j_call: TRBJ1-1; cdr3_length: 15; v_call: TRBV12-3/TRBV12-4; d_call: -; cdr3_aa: CASHQGGTLNTEAFF; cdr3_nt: TGTGCCAGCCATCAGGGCGGCACACTGAACACTGAAGCTTTCTTT
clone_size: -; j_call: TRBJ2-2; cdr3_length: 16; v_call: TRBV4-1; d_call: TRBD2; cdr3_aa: CASSLITGTTNGELFF; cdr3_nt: TGCGCCAGCAGCCTGATCACCGGGACTACAAACGGGGAGCTGTTTTTT
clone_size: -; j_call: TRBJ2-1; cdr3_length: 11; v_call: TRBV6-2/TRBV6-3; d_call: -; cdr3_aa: CASRGYNEQFF; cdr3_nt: TGTGCCAGCAGGGGATACAATGAGCAGTTCTTC
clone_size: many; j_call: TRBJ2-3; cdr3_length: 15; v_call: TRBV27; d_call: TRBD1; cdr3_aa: CASTNSDRGPLTQYF; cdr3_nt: TGTGCCAGCACCAATTCGGACAGGGGCCCTCTTACGCAGTATTTT
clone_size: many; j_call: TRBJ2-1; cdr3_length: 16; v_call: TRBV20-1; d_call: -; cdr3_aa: CSARELPEASYNEQFF; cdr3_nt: TGCAGTGCTAGAGAACTCCCTGAGGCATCCTACAATGAGCAGTTCTTC
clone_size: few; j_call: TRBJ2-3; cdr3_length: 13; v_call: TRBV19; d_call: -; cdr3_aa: CASSAESTDTQYF; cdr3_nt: TGTGCCAGTTCCGCAGAAAGCACAGATACGCAGTATTTT
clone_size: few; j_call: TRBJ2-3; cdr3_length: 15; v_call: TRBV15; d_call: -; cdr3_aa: CATSRDFKGTDTQYF; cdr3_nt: TGTGCCACCAGCAGAGATTTTAAGGGCACAGATACGCAGTATTTT
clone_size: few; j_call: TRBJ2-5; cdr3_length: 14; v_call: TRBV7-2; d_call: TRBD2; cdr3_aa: CASSRLAGEETQYF; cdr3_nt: TGTGCCAGCAGCCGACTAGCGGGAGAAGAGACCCAGTACTTC
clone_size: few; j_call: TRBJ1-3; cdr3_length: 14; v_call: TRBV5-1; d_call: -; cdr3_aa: CASSFSDSGNTIYF; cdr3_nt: TGCGCCAGCAGCTTTTCCGACAGTGGAAACACCATATATTTT
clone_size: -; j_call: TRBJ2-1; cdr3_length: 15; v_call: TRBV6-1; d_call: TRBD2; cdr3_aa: CASRHTSGLGNEQFF; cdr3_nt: TGTGCCAGCAGACATACTAGCGGCCTCGGCAATGAGCAGTTCTTC
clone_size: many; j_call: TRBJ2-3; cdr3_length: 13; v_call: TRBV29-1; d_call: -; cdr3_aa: CSVEGQGGDTQYF; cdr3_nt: TGCAGCGTTGAAGGTCAGGGAGGAGATACGCAGTATTTT
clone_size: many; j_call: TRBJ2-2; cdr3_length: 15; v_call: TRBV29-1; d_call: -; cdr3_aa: CSVSSGASNTGELFF; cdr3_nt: TGCAGCGTTTCATCCGGGGCCTCGAACACCGGGGAGCTGTTTTTT
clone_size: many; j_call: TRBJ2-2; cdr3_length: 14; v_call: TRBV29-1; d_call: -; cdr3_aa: CSAGAGANTGELFF; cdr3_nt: TGCAGCGCTGGGGCAGGCGCCAACACCGGGGAGCTGTTTTTT
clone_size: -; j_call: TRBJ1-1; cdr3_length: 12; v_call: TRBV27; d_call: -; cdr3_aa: CASSFGWTEAFF; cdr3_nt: TGTGCCAGCAGTTTCGGGTGGACTGAAGCTTTCTTT
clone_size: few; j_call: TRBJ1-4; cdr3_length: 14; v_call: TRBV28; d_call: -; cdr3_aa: CASSPPGQDEKLFF; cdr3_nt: TGTGCCAGCAGCCCGCCAGGGCAAGATGAAAAACTGTTTTTT
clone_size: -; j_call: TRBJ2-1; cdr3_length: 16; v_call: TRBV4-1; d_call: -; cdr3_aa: CASSRNLGFSYNEQFF; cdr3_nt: TGCGCCAGCAGCCGCAATTTGGGGTTCTCCTACAATGAGCAGTTCTTC
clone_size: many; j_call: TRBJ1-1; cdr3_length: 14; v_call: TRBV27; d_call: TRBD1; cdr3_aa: CASSFGQGATEAFF; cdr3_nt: TGTGCCAGCAGTTTTGGACAGGGGGCGACTGAAGCTTTCTTT